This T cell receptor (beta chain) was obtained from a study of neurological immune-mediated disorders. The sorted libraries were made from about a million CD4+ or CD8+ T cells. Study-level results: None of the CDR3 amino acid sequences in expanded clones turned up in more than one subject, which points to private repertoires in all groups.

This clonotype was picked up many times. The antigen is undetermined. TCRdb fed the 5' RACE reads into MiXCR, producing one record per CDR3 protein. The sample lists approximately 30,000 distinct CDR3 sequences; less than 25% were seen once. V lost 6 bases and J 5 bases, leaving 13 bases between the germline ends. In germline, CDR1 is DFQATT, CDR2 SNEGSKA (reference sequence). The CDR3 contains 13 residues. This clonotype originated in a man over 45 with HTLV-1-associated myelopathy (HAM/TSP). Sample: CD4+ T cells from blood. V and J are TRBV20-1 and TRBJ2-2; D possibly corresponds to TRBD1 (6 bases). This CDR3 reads CSAPTGLTGELFF. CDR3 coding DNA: TGCAGTGCACCGACAGGTCTTACCGGGGAGCTGTTTTTT.